The 25 T cell receptor beta chains given below trace back to one sample, sequenced in a study of OX40 agonist ivuxolimab in advanced cancers. Sequenced by immunoSEQ multiplex PCR; TCRdb stores in-frame clones only, minus some. The sample carries approximately 22,000 clones, about 83% recorded once. Sequences were derived from CD4+ or CD8+ T cells sorted from blood, sampled in a trial of the OX40 agonist ivuxolimab. Receptors were obtained from an adult with an advanced solid tumor such as melanoma, head and neck, liver or kidney cancer.

The V gene is TRBV18, the J gene TRBJ2-3, with a possible D match to TRBD1 (5 bases). Looked up from germline, CDR1 is KGHSH and CDR2 is LQKENI. The length of the CDR3 is 12 residues. Trimming shortened V by 7 bases and J by 6 bases, and 11 bases separated the two germline ends. As DNA, the CDR3 is TGTGCCAGCTACGGCGCAGGGGATACGCAGTATTTT. This codes for CASYGAGDTQYF.

The chain carries TRBV7-6 and TRBJ2-2; D is perhaps TRBD2 (5 bases). The V gene's germline CDR1 is SGHVS and CDR2 FNYEAQ. This CDR3 is built from 14 residues. V dropped 7 bases and J dropped 7 bases, with 16 bases sitting between them. CDR3 nucleotides: TGTGCCAGCACGTGGGAGTCGGGGTTCGGGGAGCTGTTTTTT. It codes for CASTWESGFGELFF.

The chain combines TRBV27 with TRBJ2-2; D perhaps matches TRBD2 (5 bases). The CDR3 totals 15 residues. Per germline, CDR1 MNHEY and CDR2 SMNVEV (reference sequence). Trimming shortened V by 5 bases and J by 4 bases, and 14 bases separated the two germline ends. DNA of the CDR3: TGTGCCAGCAGTCCTACACCGGGGTCCACCGGGGAGCTGTTTTTT. This sequence encodes CASSPTPGSTGELFF.

The J gene is TRBJ2-4, the V gene TRBV5-5; 8 bases are shared with TRBD1. Germline CDR1 SGHKS, CDR2 YYEKEE (reference sequence). The CDR3 has 13 residues. Losses at the gene ends were 0 bases for V and 13 bases for J; bases not matched to a gene: 6. The CDR3 nucleotides are TGTGCCAGCAGCTTGGCCTGGACAGGGATCCAGTACTTC. Translated, it gives CASSLAWTGIQYF.

The chain combines TRBV29-1 with TRBJ2-3; no clear D. CDR1 SQVTM and CDR2 ANQGSEA come from the germline V gene. The CDR3 covers 11 residues. V lost 3 bases and J lost 4, with 5 bases in between. The CDR3 DNA is TGCAGCGTTGACAAGTCAGATACGCAGTATTTT. Protein: CSVDKSDTQYF.

This chain joins TRBV19 and TRBJ2-7, with D possibly matching TRBD1 (7 bases). The germline V gene has CDR1 LNHDA and CDR2 SQIVND (reference sequence). This CDR3 region has 12 residues. Between the trimmed V and J ends, which lost 5 bases and 5 bases, there was a span of 10 bases. The CDR3 bases are TGTGCCAGTAGTCCAGGGGGGAACGAGCAGTACTTC. This codes for CASSPGGNEQYF.

The chain employs TRBV2 and TRBJ2-1, with TRBD2 identical over 7 bases. The ends lost 4 bases at V and 0 bases at J; junction bases unmatched: 0. Looked up from germline, CDR1 is SNHLY and CDR2 is FYNNEI. This CDR3 contains 14 residues. As DNA, the CDR3 is TGTGCCAGCAGTGGCGGGAGCTCCTACAATGAGCAGTTCTTC. It specifies CASSGGSSYNEQFF.

V gene TRBV9 combines with J gene TRBJ2-3; 10 bases match TRBD2. The germline gives CDR1 SGDLS, CDR2 YYNGEE. V gave up 3 bases and J gave up 2 bases; unmatched junction bases: 9. The length of the CDR3 is 17 residues. The CDR3 spells CASSARLSGGYTDTQYF. The CDR3 DNA reads as TGTGCCAGCAGCGCCCGACTTAGCGGGGGGTACACAGATACGCAGTATTTT.

This chain links TRBV5-4 with TRBJ1-1; D uncertain. With 5 bases removed from V and 2 bases from J, the gap between germline ends came to 10 bases. From germline, CDR1 is SGHNT and CDR2 YYREEE (reference sequence). CDR3 size: 13 residues. This CDR3 reads CASRAGLNTEAFF. CDR3 nucleotide sequence: TGTGCCAGCAGAGCCGGGCTAAACACTGAAGCTTTCTTT.

J is TRBJ1-2 and V is TRBV19; no firm D call. The CDR3 has 14 amino acids. Germline loops: CDR1 LNHDA, CDR2 SQIVND (reference sequence). With 6 bases removed from V and 8 bases from J, the gap between germline ends came to 19 bases. Here the CDR3 reads CASRPPDTASGYTF. CDR3 coding DNA: TGTGCCAGTAGACCCCCCGACACCGCCTCGGGCTACACCTTC.

This CDR3 reads CASSRRPSGVETQYF. In DNA, the CDR3 is TGCGCCAGCAGCCGAAGACCGTCAGGGGTAGAGACCCAGTACTTC. The chain uses TRBV4-1 and TRBJ2-5; TRBD1 is a possible D gene (6 bases). Germline lookup yields CDR1 MGHRA and CDR2 YSYEKL. The V gene lost 4 bases and the J gene lost 4 bases, with 16 bases spanning the gap. The CDR3 contains 15 residues.

The rearrangement joins TRBV18 to TRBJ1-4; D call uncertain. The V end was cut by 6 bases, the J end by 3 bases, with 17 bases between. Germline V gene lookup returns CDR1 KGHSH and CDR2 LQKENI. The length of the CDR3 is 16 residues. The CDR3 loop is CASSPGVGSANEKLFF. The DNA of the CDR3 is TGTGCCAGCTCCCCTGGCGTTGGTTCGGCTAATGAAAAACTGTTTTTT. Using reference TRBV18 and TRBJ1-4 for the parts outside the CDR3, the full variable domain is NAGVMQNPRHLVRRRGQEARLRCSPMKGHSHVYWYRQLPEEGLKFMVYLQKENIIDESGMPKERFSAEFPKEGPSILRIQQVVRGDSAAYFCASSPGVGSANEKLFFGSGTQLSVL.

Note on this clone: The junction and the germline gene differ at one end; a read error may be behind it. The rearrangement uses TRBV5-6 and TRBJ2-7, with TRBD1 matching over 11 bases. The germline V gene has CDR1 SGHDT and CDR2 YYEEEE. There are 15 residues in the CDR3. CDR3 in amino acids: CASSLGQGGSYEQCF. The CDR3 DNA is TGTGCCAGCAGCCTGGGACAGGGGGGCTCCTACGAGCAGTGCTTC.

This clone was seen only a few times. The chain uses TRBV7-8 and TRBJ1-3; D perhaps matches TRBD1 (5 bases). V lost 7 bases, J lost 3 bases, and 13 bases lay in between. CDR3 length: 14 residues. Per the germline V gene, CDR1 is SGHVS and CDR2 is FQNEAQ. The CDR3 loop reads CASNSGLSGNTIYF. The CDR3 nucleotides are TGTGCCAGCAACTCAGGGCTTAGTGGAAACACCATATATTTT.

Turning to this clone: Other DNA sequences in this specimen translate into the identical CDR3. This sequence joins TRBV6-5 and TRBJ2-3; D unresolved. CDR3 length: 15 amino acids. Germline CDR1 is MNHEY and CDR2 is SVGAGI. Trimming took 0 bases from V and 0 from J, leaving 7 bases between them. CDR3 in DNA: TGTGCCAGCAGTTACTCTGGTTCTAGCACAGATACGCAGTATTTT. Translating gives CASSYSGSSTDTQYF.

A single count supports this clone. This chain connects TRBV18 to TRBJ2-6; TRBD2 matches at 7 bases. This CDR3 comprises 18 residues. Trimming at V came to 2 bases and at J to 0 bases, leaving 7 bases not matched to a gene. In germline, CDR1 is KGHSH, CDR2 LQKENI. DNA of the CDR3: TGTGCCAGCTCACCAGAACTAGCGCTAAGCTCTGGGGCCAACGTCCTGACTTTC. Its protein product is CASSPELALSSGANVLTF.

The J gene is TRBJ1-1, the V gene TRBV5-1, with 7 nucleotides matching TRBD1. This CDR3 contains 17 residues. Germline trimming cut 0 bases from V and 0 bases from J; bases unmatched to any gene: 8. Germline lookup yields CDR1 SGHRS and CDR2 YFSETQ. CDR3 sequence: CASSLGQGAFLNTEAFF. CDR3 DNA sequence: TGCGCCAGCAGCTTGGGACAGGGTGCTTTTCTGAACACTGAAGCTTTCTTT.

The V call is TRBV2, the J call TRBJ2-5, with 9 bases fitting TRBD2. CDR1 is SNHLY and CDR2 is FYNNEI in the germline V gene. The CDR3 consists of 16 residues. V trimming: 8 bases; J trimming: 5 bases; junction bases outside the gene matches: 15. In nucleotides, the CDR3 is TGTGCCAGCTGGGGGGCCGGTAGCGGGAGAGGGGAGACCCAGTACTTC. As protein: CASWGAGSGRGETQYF.

V usage is TRBV6-6 and J usage is TRBJ2-1; D is uncertain. This CDR3 contains 12 residues. Trimming shortened V by 9 bases and J by 7 bases, and 13 bases separated the two germline ends. CDR1 and CDR2 (germline): MNHNY, SVGAGI (reference sequence). CDR3 bases: TGTGCCAGTAGGAGTATGGGGAATGAGCAGTTCTTC. Its translation: CASRSMGNEQFF.

The chain uses TRBV6-1 and TRBJ2-3, with a weak D call TRBD1 (6 bases). Germline V CDR1 and CDR2: MNHNS, SASEGT. The CDR3 spans 13 residues. Trimming took off 7 bases at V and 4 bases at J, with 12 bases between the two ends. The CDR3 loop is CASNYREPDTQYF. As DNA, the CDR3 is TGTGCCAGCAATTACAGGGAACCAGATACGCAGTATTTT.

The sample holds one count of this clone. The V call is TRBV19, the J call TRBJ2-1, with 13 bases fitting TRBD2. The CDR3 is 16 residues long. Germline V gives CDR1 LNHDA, CDR2 SQIVND (reference sequence). The V gene end was trimmed by 9 bases and the J gene end by 0 bases; junction bases not matched to a gene: 5. DNA for the CDR3: TGTGCCAGCCGGACTAGCGGGAGCGACTCCTACAATGAGCAGTTCTTC. It encodes CASRTSGSDSYNEQFF.

About this clone: This may be a read error: a much more frequent sequence differs by one nucleotide. The chain is built from TRBV5-1 and TRBJ2-5; no reliable D call. The CDR3 extends over 11 amino acids. Looked up from germline, CDR1 is SGHRS and CDR2 is YFSETQ. Trimming left V 4 bases short and J 5 bases short, with 6 bases between. CDR3 residues: CASSAGETQYF. CDR3 bases: TGCGCCAGCAGCGCTGGGGAGACCCAGTACTTC. The full variable domain, completed using reference TRBV5-1 and TRBJ2-5, is KAGVTQTPRYLIKTRGQQVTLSCSPISGHRSVSWYQQTPGQGLQFLFEYFSETQRNKGNFPGRFSGRQFSNSRSEMNVSTLELGDSALYLCASSAGETQYFGPGTRLLVL.

The chain carries TRBV7-9 and TRBJ2-7, with D hard to call. Germline lookup yields CDR1 SEHNR and CDR2 FQNEAQ (reference sequence). Deletions cut 2 bases from V and 2 bases from J, with 10 bases between. This CDR3 has 14 amino acids. CDR3: CASSLHSTPYEQYF. CDR3 coding DNA: TGTGCCAGCAGCTTACACAGCACCCCCTACGAGCAGTACTTC.

DNA of the CDR3: TGTGCCAGCAGTCACAGACAGGAAGCTTTCTTT. This gives the protein CASSHRQEAFF. The chain has TRBV6-1 and TRBJ1-1; the D gene is possibly TRBD1 (5 bases). V was shortened by 5 bases and J by 8 bases, with 9 bases between the two germline ends. The CDR3 spans 11 residues. Germline V gives CDR1 MNHNS, CDR2 SASEGT.

The rearrangement joins TRBV7-9 to TRBJ1-1, with no clear D. Trimming removed 5 bases from V and 4 bases from J, with 11 bases in between. This CDR3 contains 13 residues. Germline V CDR1 and CDR2: SEHNR, FQNEAQ (reference sequence). The CDR3, as DNA: TGTGCCAGCAGCGTGCTGGGTGGCACTGAAGCTTTCTTT. Translation gives CASSVLGGTEAFF.